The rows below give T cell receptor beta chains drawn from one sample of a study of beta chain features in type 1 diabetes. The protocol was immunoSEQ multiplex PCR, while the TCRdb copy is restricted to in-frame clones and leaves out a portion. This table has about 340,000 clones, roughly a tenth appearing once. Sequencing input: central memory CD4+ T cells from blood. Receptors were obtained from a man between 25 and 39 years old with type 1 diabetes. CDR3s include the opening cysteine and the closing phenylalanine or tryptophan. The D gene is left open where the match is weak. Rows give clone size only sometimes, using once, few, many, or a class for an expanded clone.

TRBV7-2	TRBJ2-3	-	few	TGTGCCAGCACCCCTCCGGCAGATACGCAGTATTTT	CASTPPADTQYF
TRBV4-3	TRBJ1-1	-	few	TGCGCCAGCAGCCAGGTAGCCTCGGTGGGGGAGGTGAACACTGAAGCTTTCTTT	CASSQVASVGEVNTEAFF
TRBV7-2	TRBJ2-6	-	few	TGTGCCAGCAGCTCTCAAATCTCTGGGGCCAACGTCCTGACTTTC	CASSSQISGANVLTF
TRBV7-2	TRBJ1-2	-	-	TGTGCCAGCAGCTTACAGGTCACCTATGGCTACACCTTC	CASSLQVTYGYTF
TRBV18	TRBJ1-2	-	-	TGTGCCAGCTCGACACGGGAGGGAGGCTACACCTTC	CASSTREGGYTF
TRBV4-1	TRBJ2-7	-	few	TGCGCCAGCAGCCAAGATGATCGCGGGGAAAACGGTTACGAGCAGTACTTC	CASSQDDRGENGYEQYF
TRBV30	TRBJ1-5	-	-	TGTGCCTGGAGTGTACGCGAGGGGAATCAGCCCCAGCATTTT	CAWSVREGNQPQHF
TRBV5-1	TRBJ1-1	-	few	TGCGCCAGCAGCCTGGACGCTGAAATCACTGAAGCTTTCTTT	CASSLDAEITEAFF
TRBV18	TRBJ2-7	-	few	TGTGCCAGCTCACCCCCAGGAATCTACGAGCAGTACTTC	CASSPPGIYEQYF
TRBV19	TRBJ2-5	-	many	TGTGCCAGTAGTCTCCGACACGGGGAGACCCAGTACTTC	CASSLRHGETQYF
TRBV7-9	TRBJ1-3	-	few	TGTGCCAGCAGCCGTGACAGCTCTGGAAACACCATATATTTT	CASSRDSSGNTIYF
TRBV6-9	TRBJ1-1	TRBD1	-	TGTGCCAGCACCCATTGGTACAGGGGGTTAAACACTGAAGCTTTCTTT	CASTHWYRGLNTEAFF
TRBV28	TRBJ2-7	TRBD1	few	TGTGCCAGCAGTAGCCGGGACAGCCTCTCCTACGAGCAGTACTTC	CASSSRDSLSYEQYF
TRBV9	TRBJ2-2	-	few	TGTGCCAGCAGCCCCAGGTCCAACACCGGGGAGCTGTTTTTT	CASSPRSNTGELFF
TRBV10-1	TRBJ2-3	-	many	TGCGCCAGCAGTCCGACGGTGCAAGATACGCAGTATTTT	CASSPTVQDTQYF
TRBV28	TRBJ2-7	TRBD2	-	TGTGCCAGTGCGTCCGCTAGCGGGAACTACGAGCAGTACTTC	CASASASGNYEQYF
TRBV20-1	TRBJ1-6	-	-	TGCAGTGCCAGGGTCGGGTCACCCCTCCACTTT	CSARVGSPLHF
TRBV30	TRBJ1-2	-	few	TGTGCCTGGAGTGTTGGAGGGTCCAGCTATGGCTACACCTTC	CAWSVGGSSYGYTF
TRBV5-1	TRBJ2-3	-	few	TGCGCCAGCAGTGTGGGGGCTCTCCACTCCACAGATACGCAGTATTTT	CASSVGALHSTDTQYF
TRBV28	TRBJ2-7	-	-	TGTGCCAGCAGTCCGGCCGGGGTCAGGGATGTCGAGCAGTACTTC	CASSPAGVRDVEQYF
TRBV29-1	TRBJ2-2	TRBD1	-	TGCAGCGTTGAAGGGGGACAGGATTCGACCGGGGAGCTGTTTTTT	CSVEGGQDSTGELFF
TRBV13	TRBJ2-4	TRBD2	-	TGTGCCAGCAGCTTAGGGGGTAGACTAGCGGGGCCGAGAGCCAAAAACATTCAGTACTTC	CASSLGGRLAGPRAKNIQYF
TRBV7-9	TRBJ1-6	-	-	TGTGCCAGCAGCTTGGCGGGGAATTCACCCCTCCACTTT	CASSLAGNSPLHF
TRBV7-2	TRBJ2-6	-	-	TGTGCCAGCAGCTTGGGCAGCGGCTTCAGCTCTGGGGCCAACGTCCTGACTTTC	CASSLGSGFSSGANVLTF
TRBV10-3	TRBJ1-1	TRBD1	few	TGTGCCACGTCAGGGGGCGAGGGAACTGAAGCTTTCTTT	CATSGGEGTEAFF
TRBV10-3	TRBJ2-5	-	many	TGTGCCATCATGAACGCGAACCAAGAGACCCAGTACTTC	CAIMNANQETQYF
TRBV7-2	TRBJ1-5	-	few	TGTGCCAGCAGCTTAGGTCGCAGGGGCAATCAGCCCCAGCATTTT	CASSLGRRGNQPQHF
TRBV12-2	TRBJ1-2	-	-	TGTGCAAGGCAACAGGGGAGCAGCGACTATGGCTACACCTTC	CARQQGSSDYGYTF
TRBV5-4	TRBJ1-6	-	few	TGTGCCAGCAGATCCTCCCAGGGGAGCTCCTATAATTCACCCCTCCACTTT	CASRSSQGSSYNSPLHF
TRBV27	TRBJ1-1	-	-	TGTGCCAGCAGTTTGGTTTTGACTGAAGCTTTCTTT	CASSLVLTEAFF
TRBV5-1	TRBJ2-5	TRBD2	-	TGCGCCAGCACAAACCTGGGACTAGCGGGGGCAACCACCCAAGAGACCCAGTACTTC	CASTNLGLAGATTQETQYF
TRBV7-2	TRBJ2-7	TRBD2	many	TGTGCCAGCAAGCGGGGGGGCTTAGAGCAGTACTTC	CASKRGGLEQYF
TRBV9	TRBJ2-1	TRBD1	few	TGTGCCAGCAGCGTAGGCCCAGGGGGCTACAATGAGCAGTTCTTC	CASSVGPGGYNEQFF
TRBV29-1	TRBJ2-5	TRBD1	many	TGCAGCGTTCTTACAGGGGGCGGGGAGACCCAGTACTTC	CSVLTGGGETQYF